Listed below are T cell receptor beta chains from one sample, sequenced in a study of OX40 agonist ivuxolimab in advanced cancers. Using immunoSEQ multiplex PCR, the repertoire was profiled, and TCRdb retains in-frame clones only, with some absent. Of approximately 49,000 clones listed, about 83% are singletons. Specimen: CD4+ or CD8+ T cells sorted from blood, collected in a trial of the OX40 agonist ivuxolimab. These receptor sequences come from an adult with an advanced solid tumor such as melanoma, head and neck, liver or kidney cancer. The CDR3 runs from the conserved cysteine through the conserved F or W. A D gene is named only where the DNA matches it firmly. The size of a clone is reported for some rows only, either as once, few or many, or as a class for expanded clones.

V: TRBV7-2; size: .; J: TRBJ2-5; D: TRBD2; CDR3: CASSYALAGGPGETQYF; DNA: TGTGCCAGCAGCTACGCCCTAGCGGGGGGGCCAGGAGAGACCCAGTACTTC
V: TRBV6-5; size: .; J: TRBJ1-5; D: .; CDR3: CASSYKVSSRPQHF; DNA: TGTGCCAGCAGTTACAAGGTCTCTTCAAGGCCCCAGCATTTT
V: TRBV11-2; size: .; J: TRBJ1-5; D: TRBD1; CDR3: CASSSDRGVGQPQHF; DNA: TGTGCCAGCAGTTCGGACAGGGGAGTTGGTCAGCCCCAGCATTTT
V: TRBV18; size: .; J: TRBJ1-1; D: .; CDR3: CASSPGGGDRNTEAFF; DNA: TGTGCCAGCTCACCCGGGGGCGGGGACCGAAACACTGAAGCTTTCTTT
V: TRBV2; size: once; J: TRBJ2-7; D: .; CDR3: CASNLDSSSYEQYF; DNA: TGTGCCAGCAATCTCGACAGTAGCTCCTACGAGCAGTACTTC
V: TRBV18; size: .; J: TRBJ1-3; D: .; CDR3: CASSPEGLGNTIYF; DNA: TGTGCCAGCTCACCAGAGGGCTTGGGGAACACCATATATTTT
V: TRBV30; size: .; J: TRBJ2-3; D: TRBD1; CDR3: CAWGQGGDADTQYF; DNA: TGTGCCTGGGGACAGGGTGGAGATGCAGATACGCAGTATTTT
V: TRBV19; size: once; J: TRBJ1-2; D: .; CDR3: CASSSGLNYGYTF; DNA: TGTGCCAGTAGTAGCGGACTGAACTATGGCTACACCTTC
V: TRBV9; size: .; J: TRBJ2-2; D: .; CDR3: CASSVVDFGSGELFF; DNA: TGTGCCAGCAGCGTAGTTGATTTCGGCTCCGGGGAGCTGTTTTTT
V: TRBV5-5; size: few; J: TRBJ1-2; D: .; CDR3: CASSSAQATGYTF; DNA: TGTGCCAGCAGCTCTGCACAGGCAACGGGCTACACCTTC
V: TRBV9; size: .; J: TRBJ2-1; D: TRBD1; CDR3: CASSEQGARYNEQFF; DNA: TGTGCCAGCAGCGAACAGGGGGCCCGGTACAATGAGCAGTTCTTC
V: TRBV9; size: medium-sized; J: TRBJ1-1; D: .; CDR3: CASSPIESRTEAFF; DNA: TGTGCCAGCAGCCCTATAGAGTCCAGGACTGAAGCTTTCTTT
V: TRBV7-8; size: once; J: TRBJ2-2; D: .; CDR3: CASSLSAVELFF; DNA: TGTGCCAGCAGTCTGTCTGCGGTGGAGCTGTTTTTT
V: TRBV27; size: .; J: TRBJ1-1; D: .; CDR3: CASSLGGWRGNTEAFF; DNA: TGTGCCAGCAGTTTGGGGGGTTGGAGAGGCAACACTGAAGCTTTCTTT
V: TRBV6-5; size: .; J: TRBJ2-1; D: .; CDR3: CASSQRVGFYNEQFF; DNA: TGTGCCAGCAGCCAGAGGGTAGGGTTCTACAATGAGCAGTTCTTC
V: TRBV9; size: .; J: TRBJ2-3; D: TRBD1; CDR3: CASSVEQGRTQYF; DNA: TGTGCCAGCAGCGTAGAACAGGGGCGTACGCAGTATTTT
V: TRBV18; size: once; J: TRBJ1-1; D: .; CDR3: CASSPNQGTEAFF; DNA: TGTGCCAGCTCACCTAATCAGGGCACTGAAGCTTTCTTT
V: TRBV18; size: .; J: TRBJ2-1; D: .; CDR3: CASSPLQVPYNEQFF; DNA: TGTGCCAGCTCACCACTCCAGGTCCCCTACAATGAGCAGTTCTTC
V: TRBV7-2; size: .; J: TRBJ2-1; D: .; CDR3: CASSSANEQFF; DNA: TGTGCCAGCAGCTCGGCTAATGAGCAGTTCTTC
V: TRBV18; size: .; J: TRBJ1-2; D: TRBD1; CDR3: CASSPQGTTGGSSYGYTF; DNA: TGTGCCAGCTCACCACAGGGAACGACAGGGGGATCTTCCTATGGCTACACCTTC
V: TRBV7-3; size: .; J: TRBJ1-1; D: TRBD1; CDR3: CASSPQGAMGTEAFF; DNA: TGTGCCAGCAGCCCCCAGGGGGCGATGGGGACTGAAGCTTTCTTT
V: TRBV25-1; size: .; J: TRBJ2-5; D: TRBD2; CDR3: CASSETRDYPQETQYF; DNA: TGTGCCAGCAGTGAAACCCGGGACTACCCCCAAGAGACCCAGTACTTC
V: TRBV6-6; size: few; J: TRBJ1-2; D: .; CDR3: CASSYSGVSNYGYTF; DNA: TGTGCCAGCAGTTACTCCGGGGTTTCTAACTATGGCTACACCTTC
V: TRBV19; size: once; J: TRBJ2-1; D: TRBD2; CDR3: CASKGSGGAWFRLLAQFF; DNA: TGTGCCAGTAAGGGATCGGGGGGGGCCTGGTTCCGCCTATTAGCACAGTTCTTC
V: TRBV19; size: .; J: TRBJ1-4; D: TRBD1; CDR3: CASSRDREEKLFF; DNA: TGTGCCAGTAGTAGGGACAGGGAAGAAAAACTGTTTTTT
V: TRBV5-1; size: .; J: TRBJ1-1; D: .; CDR3: CASSPFWMIGENTEAFF; DNA: TGCGCCAGCAGCCCTTTTTGGATGATCGGGGAGAACACTGAAGCTTTCTTT
V: TRBV7-2; size: .; J: TRBJ2-7; D: TRBD2; CDR3: CASSPRLAGGPTYEQYF; DNA: TGTGCCAGCAGCCCTAGACTAGCGGGGGGCCCTACCTACGAGCAGTACTTC
V: TRBV4-2; size: .; J: TRBJ2-4; D: TRBD2; CDR3: CASRDTSGGASDIQYF; DNA: TGTGCCAGCAGGGACACTAGCGGGGGGGCCTCTGACATTCAGTACTTC
V: TRBV4-3; size: .; J: TRBJ2-2; D: TRBD1; CDR3: CASSPGQGIAGELFF; DNA: TGCGCCAGCAGCCCGGGACAGGGAATTGCCGGGGAGCTGTTTTTT
V: TRBV5-1; size: .; J: TRBJ1-1; D: TRBD1; CDR3: CASSLDRGVNTEAFF; DNA: TGCGCCAGCAGCTTGGACAGGGGGGTCAACACTGAAGCTTTCTTT
V: TRBV7-2; size: .; J: TRBJ1-5; D: TRBD1; CDR3: CASSLGGQGNQPQHF; DNA: TGTGCCAGCAGCTTAGGGGGACAGGGGAATCAGCCCCAGCATTTT
V: TRBV5-4; size: .; J: TRBJ1-2; D: .; CDR3: CASSLRGVFYGYTF; DNA: TGTGCCAGCAGCTTGCGGGGAGTTTTCTATGGCTACACCTTC
V: TRBV15; size: .; J: TRBJ2-1; D: .; CDR3: CATSRDWGENEQFF; DNA: TGTGCCACCAGCAGAGATTGGGGAGAGAATGAGCAGTTCTTC
V: TRBV7-9; size: once; J: TRBJ1-2; D: .; CDR3: CASSLSGEYGYTF; DNA: TGTGCCAGCAGCTTAAGCGGGGAATATGGCTACACCTTC
V: TRBV7-2; size: .; J: TRBJ2-3; D: .; CDR3: CASSWVLDTQYF; DNA: TGTGCCAGCAGCTGGGTGCTAGATACGCAGTATTTT
V: TRBV19; size: .; J: TRBJ2-3; D: .; CDR3: CASSPRTSGGADTQYF; DNA: TGTGCCAGTAGTCCTAGGACCTCCGGTGGCGCAGATACGCAGTATTTT
V: TRBV2; size: .; J: TRBJ2-3; D: .; CDR3: CASSGPAYF; DNA: TGTGCCAGCTCGGGCCCTGCATATTTT
V: TRBV6-6; size: .; J: TRBJ1-2; D: .; CDR3: CASSYSMGGPYGYTF; DNA: TGTGCCAGCAGTTACTCGATGGGAGGGCCGTATGGCTACACCTTC
V: TRBV2; size: .; J: TRBJ2-1; D: .; CDR3: CASKWGGQNEQFF; DNA: TGTGCCAGCAAGTGGGGGGGCCAAAATGAGCAGTTCTTC
V: TRBV5-6; size: .; J: TRBJ1-6; D: .; CDR3: CASSSTPFSYNSPLHF; DNA: TGTGCCAGCAGCTCGACCCCGTTTTCGTATAATTCACCCCTCCACTTT
V: TRBV7-2; size: .; J: TRBJ2-6; D: .; CDR3: CASSFNRGPGANVLTF; DNA: TGTGCCAGCAGCTTTAATCGGGGGCCTGGGGCCAACGTCCTGACTTTC
V: TRBV6-5; size: .; J: TRBJ2-2; D: .; CDR3: CASSYGTLNTGELFF; DNA: TGTGCCAGCAGTTACGGGACTCTGAACACCGGGGAGCTGTTTTTT
V: TRBV19; size: .; J: TRBJ2-7; D: .; CDR3: CASSPLFSDEQYF; DNA: TGTGCCAGTTCCCCCCTCTTCAGCGACGAGCAGTACTTC
V: TRBV18; size: once; J: TRBJ1-3; D: TRBD1; CDR3: CASSPQGASGNTIYF; DNA: TGTGCCAGCTCACCACAGGGGGCTTCGGGAAACACCATATATTTT
V: TRBV19; size: .; J: TRBJ1-5; D: .; CDR3: CASSIAGMPRGNQPQHF; DNA: TGTGCCAGTAGTATAGCAGGGATGCCGAGGGGAAATCAGCCCCAGCATTTT
V: TRBV11-2; size: once; J: TRBJ2-7; D: .; CDR3: CASSLMGRRREQYF; DNA: TGTGCCAGCAGCTTAATGGGTAGGCGTCGCGAGCAGTACTTC
V: TRBV5-4; size: .; J: TRBJ2-1; D: .; CDR3: CASSRDSRSYNEQFF; DNA: TGTGCCAGCAGCCGGGACTCCCGCTCCTACAATGAGCAGTTCTTC
V: TRBV7-9; size: .; J: TRBJ1-1; D: .; CDR3: CASSLAGVAGTEAFF; DNA: TGTGCCAGCAGCTTAGCGGGCGTGGCCGGCACTGAAGCTTTCTTT
V: TRBV19; size: .; J: TRBJ1-2; D: TRBD1; CDR3: CASETGVGYGYTF; DNA: TGTGCCAGTGAGACAGGGGTGGGCTATGGCTACACCTTC
V: TRBV7-2; size: .; J: TRBJ1-5; D: .; CDR3: CASSSTGTTNQPQHF; DNA: TGTGCCAGCAGCTCGACCGGGACAACGAATCAGCCCCAGCATTTT
V: TRBV7-9; size: .; J: TRBJ1-2; D: .; CDR3: CAIDVGQPANYGYTF; DNA: TGTGCCATCGACGTGGGGCAGCCCGCTAACTATGGCTACACCTTC
V: TRBV2; size: once; J: TRBJ2-3; D: TRBD1; CDR3: CASSEYGGEGAYADTQYF; DNA: TGTGCCAGCAGTGAATATGGGGGTGAGGGGGCCTACGCAGATACGCAGTATTTT